The 5 T cell receptor beta chains below come from one sample, sequenced in a study of molecular identifiers for immune sequencing clone quantification. TCRdb re-derived calls from the PCR reads in MiXCR, one entry per CDR3 protein. The table shows hundreds of thousands of distinct CDR3 sequences, with 25% occurring only once. What was sequenced was naive CD8+ T cells from blood, with Jurkat cell RNA spiked in. Stated subset: FACS-sorted CD8+CD4-CCR7+CD45RA+ naive T cells. Receptors were obtained from a human donor in good health. Some libraries in this study had Jurkat cell RNA spiked in.

The chain carries TRBV7-9 and TRBJ1-3, with a tentative D call TRBD1 (5 bases). V was trimmed by 1 base and J by 0 bases, leaving 19 bases between them. Germline assignment: CDR1 SEHNR and CDR2 FQNEAQ (reference sequence). CDR3 length: 19 amino acids. CDR3 in amino acids: CASSLGEGTRGDSGNTIYF. The DNA for the CDR3 is TGTGCCAGCAGCTTAGGTGAGGGTACGCGAGGGGACTCTGGAAACACCATATATTTT.

The table lists this clonotype with a few counts. The chain links TRBV6-5 to TRBJ2-1; 7 nucleotides match TRBD2. In germline, CDR1 is MNHEY, CDR2 SVGAGI. The ends lost 2 bases at V and 5 bases at J; junction bases unmatched: 9. The CDR3 length is 16 residues. CDR3 DNA: TGTGCCAGCAGTTACGTTTCGGGGGACTACGACAATGAGCAGTTCTTC. This translates into CASSYVSGDYDNEQFF.

A note on this clonotype: In this CDR3 the conserved last residue, phenylalanine or tryptophan, is missing, so a read error is likely. V usage is TRBV7-9 and J usage is TRBJ1-1, with D possibly matching TRBD1 (5 bases). CDR1 SEHNR and CDR2 FQNEAQ come from the germline V gene (reference sequence). V gave up 5 bases and J gave up 10 bases, with 11 bases separating them. This CDR3 region has 11 residues. The CDR3 loop is CASSRGPGAFL. The CDR3 nucleotides read TGTGCCAGCAGCAGGGGACCTGGAGCTTTCCTT.

This clonotype has at least ten counts. This chain joins TRBV7-2 and TRBJ2-5; D remains unclear. V shed 3 bases and J shed 0 bases, with 11 bases lying between them. This CDR3 comprises 15 residues. The germline V gene has CDR1 SGHTA and CDR2 FQGNSA. The chain's CDR3 is CASSFTGSYQETQYF. The CDR3 region has the DNA TGTGCCAGCAGCTTTACCGGGTCGTACCAAGAGACCCAGTACTTC.

The chain is built from TRBV21-1 and TRBJ1-1. TRBV21-1 is labeled a pseudogene. This CDR3 is built from 13 residues. CDR3 coding DNA: TGTGCCAGCAGCAAATCGTTGGGACATGAAGCTTCCTTT. It yields the protein CASSKSLGHEASF.